Following are 3 T cell receptor beta chains from one sample sequenced in a study of blood T cell repertoires in COVID-19. Assay: immunoSEQ multiplex PCR; the TCRdb copy retains only in-frame clones and omits some. The table records 200,000 to 300,000 clones, approximately 87% of them present only once. The material sequenced was peripheral blood. These receptors were collected from a woman aged 40 to 55 who had recovered from COVID-19.

This clone was seen a single time. J is TRBJ1-2 and V is TRBV29-1, with D uncertain. There are 13 residues in the CDR3. The ends were cut back, 3 bases at V and 0 bases at J, with 8 bases in the middle. Germline V CDR1 and CDR2: SQVTM, ANQGSEA. Written as DNA, the CDR3 is TGCAGCGTTGATGGGCTCTCTAACTATGGCTACACCTTC. It yields the protein CSVDGLSNYGYTF.

The chain links TRBV28 to TRBJ2-2; D perhaps matches TRBD1 (5 bases). This CDR3 spans 16 amino acids. Germline loops: CDR1 MDHEN, CDR2 SYDVKM. Deletions cut 6 bases from V and 1 base from J, with 15 bases between. Here the CDR3 reads CASSSPRQGNTGELFF. The CDR3 nucleotides are TGTGCCAGCAGCTCCCCCAGGCAGGGGAACACCGGGGAGCTGTTTTTT.

The genes are TRBV5-1 and TRBJ1-4; D possibly corresponds to TRBD1 (5 bases). Per the germline V gene, CDR1 is SGHRS and CDR2 is YFSETQ. V was trimmed by 0 bases and J by 7 bases, leaving 16 bases between them. The CDR3 contains 16 residues. CDR3 DNA: TGCGCCAGCAGCTTGGATGGGGCGCCGGATGGTGAAAAACTGTTTTTT. It specifies CASSLDGAPDGEKLFF.